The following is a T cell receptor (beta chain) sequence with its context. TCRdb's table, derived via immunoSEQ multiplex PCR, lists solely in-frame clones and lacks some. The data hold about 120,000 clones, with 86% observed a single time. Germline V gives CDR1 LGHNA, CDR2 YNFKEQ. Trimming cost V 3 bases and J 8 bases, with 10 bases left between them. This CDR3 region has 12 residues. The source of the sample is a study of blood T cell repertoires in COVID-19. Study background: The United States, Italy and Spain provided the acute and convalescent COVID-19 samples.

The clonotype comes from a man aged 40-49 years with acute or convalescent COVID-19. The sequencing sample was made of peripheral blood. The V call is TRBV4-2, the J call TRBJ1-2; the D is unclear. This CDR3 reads CASSQAPWGYTF. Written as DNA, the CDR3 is TGTGCCAGCAGCCAGGCCCCATGGGGCTACACCTTC.